Detailed here is one T cell receptor beta chain. This CDR3 has 14 amino acids. The ends were cut back, 5 bases at V and 6 bases at J, with 13 bases in the middle. CDR1 is MDHEN and CDR2 is SYDVKM in the germline V gene. The data belong to a study of blood T cell repertoires in COVID-19. The data were produced by immunoSEQ multiplex PCR, yet TCRdb's version contains in-frame clones alone and is incomplete. The sample yields approximately 100,000 clones, around 84% seen once. Sequenced material: peripheral blood. The receptor was derived from a man older than 75 with acute or convalescent COVID-19. V gene TRBV28 combines with J gene TRBJ2-2; tentative D call: TRBD1 (6 bases). CDR3 loop: CASSRQGLSGELFF. In DNA, the CDR3 is TGTGCCAGCAGTAGGCAGGGGTTGTCCGGGGAGCTGTTTTTT.